The 3 T cell receptor beta chains below come from one sample, sequenced in a study of a mutant IDH1 vaccine in newly diagnosed glioma. Indicated time point: week 5, during vaccination. The content of each vaccine dose was 300 ug of mutant IDH1 20-mer peptide, and topical imiquimod accompanied it. No antigen is known for these receptors. Using immunoSEQ multiplex PCR, the repertoire was profiled, and TCRdb retains in-frame clones only, with some absent. The table has 30,000 to 40,000 clones, roughly four fifths seen once. The sequenced sample was PBMCs, obtained from a glioma patient whose treatment included an IDH1 peptide vaccine. Source of these receptors: a man aged 50 to 60 with glioma.

This chain joins TRBV5-1 and TRBJ1-6, with 7 nucleotides matching TRBD1. The CDR3 spans 13 residues. Germline CDR1 is SGHRS and CDR2 is YFSETQ. With 5 bases clipped from V and 9 bases from J, the junction kept 5 bases outside the gene matches. The CDR3 loop reads CASRPEGASPLHF. In DNA form, the CDR3 reads TGCGCCAGCAGACCCGAGGGGGCTTCACCCCTCCACTTT.

This clone was recorded a few times. The chain joins TRBV6-5 to TRBJ2-7; possible D gene TRBD2, 6 bases. Germline assignment: CDR1 MNHEY and CDR2 SVGAGI. The CDR3 loop spans 15 amino acids. The V and J ends lost 2 bases and 6 bases respectively, with 17 bases between them. CDR3 sequence reads: CASSYRRELRVEQYF. The CDR3, as DNA: TGTGCCAGCAGTTACCGTCGGGAGTTGCGAGTCGAGCAGTACTTC.

The V gene is TRBV5-8, the J gene TRBJ1-1; D is unresolved. The germline CDR1 and CDR2 sequences are SGHTS and YDEGEE. V lost 6 bases to trimming and J lost 2 bases, with 8 bases between them. CDR3 length: 12 amino acids. In DNA form, the CDR3 reads TGTGCCAGCAATCTGGGTAACACTGAAGCTTTCTTT. Translated, it gives CASNLGNTEAFF.